These T cell receptor beta chains were read from a single sample in a study of blood T cell repertoires in COVID-19. The method was immunoSEQ multiplex PCR; TCRdb's version includes in-frame clones alone and lacks a portion of them. The data contain 130,000 to 150,000 clones, 65% to 90% of them seen just once; the ten biggest clones take up roughly a tenth. Material for sequencing was peripheral blood. These receptors were obtained from a man in his sixties with active or convalescent COVID-19. Each CDR3 is given with its conserved first and last residue. The order of the fields is D gene, V gene, J gene, clone size, CDR3 protein, CDR3 DNA. D genes are given only for firm matches. Only part of the rows carry a size: once, few, many, or a class if the clone is expanded.

d_call: NA
v_call: TRBV30
j_call: TRBJ1-3
clone_size: once
cdr3_aa: CAWSPGSGNTIYF
cdr3_nt: TGTGCCTGGAGTCCGGGCTCTGGAAACACCATATATTTT

d_call: NA
v_call: TRBV12-3/TRBV12-4
j_call: TRBJ1-1
clone_size: NA
cdr3_aa: CASSLRNTEAFF
cdr3_nt: TGTGCCAGCAGTTTACGGAACACTGAAGCTTTCTTT

d_call: TRBD2
v_call: TRBV7-8
j_call: TRBJ2-5
clone_size: NA
cdr3_aa: CASSSRRGEVAGNQETQYF
cdr3_nt: TGTGCCAGCAGCTCCCGCCGAGGTGAGGTAGCGGGAAACCAAGAGACCCAGTACTTC

d_call: TRBD2
v_call: TRBV7-6
j_call: TRBJ2-1
clone_size: NA
cdr3_aa: CASSLSIGGGAPNEQFF
cdr3_nt: TGTGCCAGCAGCTTAAGCATCGGCGGGGGGGCCCCCAATGAGCAGTTCTTC

d_call: NA
v_call: TRBV30
j_call: TRBJ2-1
clone_size: NA
cdr3_aa: CAWSVGVGTRVYNEQFF
cdr3_nt: TGTGCCTGGAGTGTAGGGGTGGGGACACGGGTCTACAATGAGCAGTTCTTC

d_call: NA
v_call: TRBV11-3
j_call: TRBJ1-5
clone_size: NA
cdr3_aa: CASSSGEGQPQHF
cdr3_nt: TGTGCCAGCAGTTCAGGGGAGGGACAGCCCCAGCATTTT

d_call: TRBD2
v_call: TRBV6-4
j_call: TRBJ2-3
clone_size: NA
cdr3_aa: CASSDRFLAGGGDTQYF
cdr3_nt: TGTGCCAGCAGTGACCGGTTTCTAGCGGGAGGCGGGGATACGCAGTATTTT

d_call: TRBD1
v_call: TRBV28
j_call: TRBJ1-2
clone_size: once
cdr3_aa: CASSSGQGGYGYTF
cdr3_nt: TGTGCCAGCAGTTCCGGACAGGGGGGCTATGGCTACACCTTC

d_call: TRBD1
v_call: TRBV7-9
j_call: TRBJ1-1
clone_size: NA
cdr3_aa: CASSSGQIVAFF
cdr3_nt: TGTGCCAGCAGCTCGGGACAGATAGTAGCTTTCTTT

d_call: TRBD1
v_call: TRBV5-6
j_call: TRBJ1-6
clone_size: NA
cdr3_aa: CASSTGTGLSPLHF
cdr3_nt: TGTGCCAGCAGCACCGGGACAGGGTTATCACCCCTCCACTTT

d_call: NA
v_call: TRBV30
j_call: TRBJ1-4
clone_size: NA
cdr3_aa: CAWSVGGSNEKLFF
cdr3_nt: TGTGCCTGGAGTGTAGGGGGTTCTAATGAAAAACTGTTTTTT